This T cell receptor beta chain was recovered during a study of blood T cell repertoires in COVID-19. The overall study: COVID-19 samples collected from the United States, Italy and Spain covered acute and convalescent phases.

Germline CDR1 MDHEN, CDR2 SYDVKM. Trimming cost V 4 bases and J 4 bases, with 16 bases left between them. The CDR3 is 15 amino acids. Per the authors' pipeline: Estimation of nucleated cell counts relied on the amplification of reference gene primers. Sequencing was performed with immunoSEQ multiplex PCR; in TCRdb, only in-frame clones are kept and a portion is missing. V and J calls and clone size follow that table, whereas D and trimming were derived from the DNA. The sample consists of 50,000 to 85,000 clones, about nine tenths of them appearing once. The TCR was taken from a human donor in a cohort sampled during active COVID-19. The sequenced material came from peripheral blood. The rearrangement links TRBV28 to TRBJ1-2, with a tentative D call TRBD1 (6 bases). The chain's CDR3 is CASSSFRGGGYGYTF. The CDR3 DNA sequence: TGTGCCAGCAGTTCCTTCAGGGGTGGGGGCTATGGCTACACCTTC.